One sample yielded the 23 T cell receptor beta chains listed below, sequenced in a study of blood T cell repertoires in COVID-19. Sequencing was performed with immunoSEQ multiplex PCR; in TCRdb, only in-frame clones are kept and a portion is missing. Here the sample spans 170,000 or so clones, about 90% being singletons. Input material: PBMCs or T cells enriched from blood (not recorded which). The receptors come from a woman between 45 and 60 years old who had recovered from COVID-19.

This clone was observed a single time. The V gene is TRBV4-1, the J gene TRBJ1-3; 7 bases line up with TRBD1. The CDR3 is made up of 17 amino acids. Losses at the gene ends were 3 bases for V and 1 base for J; bases not matched to a gene: 9. CDR1 MGHRA and CDR2 YSYEKL come from the germline V gene. In DNA, the CDR3 is TGCGCCAGCAGCCAGCCGGGACAGACCGGATCTGGAAACACCATATATTTT. This sequence encodes CASSQPGQTGSGNTIYF.

This chain links TRBV5-1 with TRBJ2-3; TRBD1 matches at 10 bases. Trimming at V came to 4 bases and at J to 4 bases, leaving 3 bases not matched to a gene. CDR1 and CDR2 from the germline V gene are SGHRS and YFSETQ. CDR3 length equals 14 residues. The CDR3 loop is CASSAGTGADTQYF. Here the CDR3 DNA reads TGCGCCAGCAGCGCCGGGACAGGGGCAGATACGCAGTATTTT.

The rearrangement uses TRBV5-1 and TRBJ2-1, with 9 nucleotides matching TRBD1. The V and J ends lost 3 bases and 4 bases, in that order; junction bases with no gene match: 5. Per germline, CDR1 SGHRS and CDR2 YFSETQ. This CDR3 spans 15 amino acids. CDR3 sequence reads: CASSYGQGIYNEQFF. DNA for the CDR3: TGCGCCAGCAGCTACGGACAGGGGATTTACAATGAGCAGTTCTTC.

The genes are TRBV7-2 and TRBJ2-7; 7 nucleotides align to TRBD2. V shed 0 bases, J shed 4 bases, and the junction held 0 bases outside the gene matches. The CDR3 is made up of 13 amino acids. Germline V gene data show CDR1 as SGHTA and CDR2 as FQGNSA. Written as DNA, the CDR3 is TGTGCCAGCAGCTTAGCGGGAGGGTACGAGCAGTACTTC. Translation: CASSLAGGYEQYF.

The genes are TRBV21-1 and TRBJ2-7; the table gives TRBD2 as D, unverified against the DNA. TRBV21-1 is a pseudogene. The CDR3 totals 13 residues. CDR3 sequence reads: CASSTCGSYEQYF. The CDR3 DNA is TGTGCCAGCAGCACCTGCGGGAGTTACGAGCAGTACTTC.

In this sample, this clone turned up once. The rearrangement uses TRBV19 and TRBJ2-7; no definite D call. V lost 3 bases, J lost 3 bases, and 9 bases lay in between. The germline gives CDR1 LNHDA, CDR2 SQIVND (reference sequence). The CDR3 has 13 residues. CDR3 in amino acids: CASSINGGYEQYF. The CDR3 DNA reads TGTGCCAGTAGTATTAATGGCGGCTACGAGCAGTACTTC.

The chain joins TRBV18 to TRBJ1-6; a weak D match, TRBD1 (5 bases). Germline V gene lookup returns CDR1 KGHSH and CDR2 LQKENI. The ends were cut back, 5 bases at V and 2 bases at J, with 10 bases in the middle. The CDR3 has 15 residues. This chain's CDR3 is CASSSQGAYNSPLHF. In nucleotides, the CDR3 is TGTGCCAGCTCATCCCAAGGGGCCTATAATTCACCCCTCCACTTT.

The rearrangement uses TRBV5-4 and TRBJ2-7, with TRBD1 matching 9 bases. The length of the CDR3 is 15 residues. The V gene's germline CDR1 is SGHNT and CDR2 YYREEE (reference sequence). V trimming: 7 bases; J trimming: 1 base; junction bases outside the gene matches: 9. DNA of the CDR3: TGTGCCAGCGACTGGGGACAGGGAGCATCCTACGAGCAGTACTTC. Protein product: CASDWGQGASYEQYF.

V and J are TRBV2 and TRBJ2-5; 8 nucleotides match TRBD1. This CDR3 has 16 amino acids. With V trimmed by 6 bases and J by 5 bases, 14 bases remained unmatched. Germline CDR1 and CDR2: SNHLY and FYNNEI. DNA of the CDR3: TGTGCCAGCAGCGCGGACCCACAGGGGGGCCGGGAGACCCAGTACTTC. Residues: CASSADPQGGRETQYF.

The J gene is TRBJ2-7, the V gene TRBV7-2; D is possibly TRBD2 (6 bases). This CDR3 has 14 residues. Trimming pared 2 bases from V and 3 bases from J, leaving 11 bases between. Germline lookup yields CDR1 SGHTA and CDR2 FQGNSA. The CDR3 coding sequence is TGTGCCAGCAGCTTAATACTAGCTGGCTACGAGCAGTACTTC. This encodes CASSLILAGYEQYF.

A single count supports this clone. The chain employs TRBV27 and TRBJ1-2, with D perhaps TRBD1 (5 bases). Germline CDR1 reads MNHEY; CDR2 reads SMNVEV (reference sequence). V lost 4 bases and J 7 bases, leaving 16 bases between the germline ends. This CDR3 contains 14 residues. This CDR3 is CASSSGVPFVGYTF. DNA for the CDR3: TGTGCCAGCAGTTCGGGGGTCCCCTTTGTTGGCTACACCTTC.

The gene calls are TRBV7-8 and TRBJ2-3; tentative D call: TRBD2 (6 bases). From germline, CDR1 is SGHVS and CDR2 FQNEAQ. Trimming shortened V by 2 bases and J by 4 bases, and 13 bases separated the two germline ends. The CDR3 runs 15 residues. CDR3 amino acids: CASSLSDSGADTQYF. Written as DNA, the CDR3 is TGTGCCAGCAGCTTAAGCGATTCGGGGGCAGATACGCAGTATTTT.

The chain recombines TRBV5-8 with TRBJ2-2; TRBD1 matches 8 bases. Germline values: CDR1 SGHTS, CDR2 YDEGEE. V trimming: 4 bases; J trimming: 2 bases; junction bases outside the gene matches: 7. The CDR3 is 16 residues long. The CDR3 here is CASSPGQGINTGELFF. The CDR3 bases are TGTGCCAGCAGCCCCGGACAGGGTATAAACACCGGGGAGCTGTTTTTT.

This clone was counted between two and nine times. The rearrangement joins TRBV9 to TRBJ1-1, with 9 bases fitting TRBD1. From germline, CDR1 is SGDLS and CDR2 YYNGEE. The junction had 5 bases not matched to a gene; V was cut back by 3 bases and J by 2 bases. The CDR3 spans 15 residues. The CDR3: CASSAGTGKNTEAFF. The CDR3 nucleotides read TGTGCCAGCAGCGCAGGGACAGGGAAAAACACTGAAGCTTTCTTT.

The chain is built from TRBV10-3 and TRBJ2-1, with 8 bases lining up with TRBD2. This CDR3 is 14 amino acids long. Trimming cost V 6 bases and J 4 bases; bases outside gene matches: 5. Germline V gene data show CDR1 as ENHRY and CDR2 as SYGVKD. In DNA form, the CDR3 reads TGTGCCATCAGGCCGGGAGGGTCTTACAATGAGCAGTTCTTC. This sequence encodes CAIRPGGSYNEQFF.

This sequence joins TRBV5-1 and TRBJ2-5; a possible D gene is TRBD2 (6 bases). The CDR3 has 15 amino acids. V was trimmed by 5 bases and J by 4 bases, leaving 18 bases between them. Germline V gives CDR1 SGHRS, CDR2 YFSETQ. The CDR3 here is CASRLITSMGETQYF. CDR3 coding DNA: TGCGCCAGCAGGTTGATAACTAGCATGGGAGAGACCCAGTACTTC.

This clone has just one count. The chain combines TRBV28 with TRBJ2-5; perhaps TRBD2 as D (5 bases). The CDR3 length is 15 residues. Germline assignment: CDR1 MDHEN and CDR2 SYDVKM. Trimming removed 6 bases from V and 3 bases from J, with 17 bases in between. CDR3 nucleotide sequence: TGTGCCAGCAGCCCCCCGGCGGGCCAGAAAGAGACCCAGTACTTC. Amino acids: CASSPPAGQKETQYF. The whole variable domain, filled in from reference TRBV28 and TRBJ2-5, reads DVKVTQSSRYLVKRTGEKVFLECVQDMDHENMFWYRQDPGLGLRLIYFSYDVKMKEKGDIPEGYSVSREKKERFSLILESASTNQTSMYLCASSPPAGQKETQYFGPGTRLLVL.

The V call is TRBV19, the J call TRBJ2-2; 9 positions match TRBD1. With 6 bases clipped from V and 3 bases from J, the junction kept 5 bases outside the gene matches. Germline assignment: CDR1 LNHDA and CDR2 SQIVND (reference sequence). The CDR3 has 15 amino acids. CDR3 coding DNA: TGTGCCAGTAGGGGGACAGGGCGTCACACCGGGGAGCTGTTTTTT. Encoded protein: CASRGTGRHTGELFF.

The chain recombines TRBV7-2 with TRBJ2-7; D is undetermined. The germline gives CDR1 SGHTA, CDR2 FQGNSA. There are 13 residues in the CDR3. V was clipped by 3 bases and J by 2 bases, with 8 bases between them. CDR3 region: CASSLQVTYEQYF. The CDR3 DNA sequence: TGTGCCAGCAGCTTGCAGGTAACCTACGAGCAGTACTTC.

V usage is TRBV4-3 and J usage is TRBJ2-7; 13 nucleotides align to TRBD2. CDR3 size: 14 residues. V lost 10 bases to trimming and J lost 3 bases; unmatched junction nucleotides: 6. Germline-derived CDR1 and CDR2 are LGHNA and YSLEER. CDR3 residues: CAKGLAGTNYEQYF. The CDR3 DNA follows: TGCGCCAAGGGACTAGCGGGGACAAACTACGAGCAGTACTTC.

This chain links TRBV24-1 with TRBJ2-1; weak D call: TRBD2 (5 bases). CDR3 length equals 19 residues. V shed 1 base and J shed 8 bases, with 26 bases lying between them. Germline CDR1 KGHDR, CDR2 SFDVKD. Here the CDR3 reads CATSDFSRVPLEGYHEQFF. CDR3 in DNA: TGTGCCACCAGTGATTTCTCACGGGTCCCCCTCGAGGGATACCATGAGCAGTTCTTC.

The gene calls are TRBV6-5 and TRBJ1-6; 8 positions match TRBD1. CDR3 length: 14 residues. Trimming took 6 bases from V and 9 from J; bases not matched to a gene: 7. Germline lookup yields CDR1 MNHEY and CDR2 SVGAGI. The CDR3 region is CASRTQGGGSPLHF. The CDR3 nucleotides read TGTGCCAGCAGAACACAGGGGGGTGGTTCACCCCTCCACTTT.

The chain has TRBV28 and TRBJ1-2; D unclear. Germline V lookup: CDR1 MDHEN, CDR2 SYDVKM. The ends were cut back, 3 bases at V and 2 bases at J, with 13 bases in the middle. The CDR3 length is 15 residues. The CDR3 protein is CASSLVFSGNYGYTF. In DNA form, the CDR3 reads TGTGCCAGCAGTTTGGTCTTCAGCGGAAACTATGGCTACACCTTC.